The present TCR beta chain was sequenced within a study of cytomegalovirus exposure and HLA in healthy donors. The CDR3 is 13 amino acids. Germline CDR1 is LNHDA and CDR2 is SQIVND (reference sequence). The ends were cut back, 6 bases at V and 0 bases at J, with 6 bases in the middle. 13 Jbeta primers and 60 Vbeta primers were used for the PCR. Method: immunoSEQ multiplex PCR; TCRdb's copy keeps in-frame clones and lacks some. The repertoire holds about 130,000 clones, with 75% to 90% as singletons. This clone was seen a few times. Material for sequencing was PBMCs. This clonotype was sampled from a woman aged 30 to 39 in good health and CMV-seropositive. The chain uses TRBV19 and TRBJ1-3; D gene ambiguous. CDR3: CASRRASGNTIYF. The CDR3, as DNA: TGTGCCAGTAGGAGGGCCTCTGGAAACACCATATATTTT.